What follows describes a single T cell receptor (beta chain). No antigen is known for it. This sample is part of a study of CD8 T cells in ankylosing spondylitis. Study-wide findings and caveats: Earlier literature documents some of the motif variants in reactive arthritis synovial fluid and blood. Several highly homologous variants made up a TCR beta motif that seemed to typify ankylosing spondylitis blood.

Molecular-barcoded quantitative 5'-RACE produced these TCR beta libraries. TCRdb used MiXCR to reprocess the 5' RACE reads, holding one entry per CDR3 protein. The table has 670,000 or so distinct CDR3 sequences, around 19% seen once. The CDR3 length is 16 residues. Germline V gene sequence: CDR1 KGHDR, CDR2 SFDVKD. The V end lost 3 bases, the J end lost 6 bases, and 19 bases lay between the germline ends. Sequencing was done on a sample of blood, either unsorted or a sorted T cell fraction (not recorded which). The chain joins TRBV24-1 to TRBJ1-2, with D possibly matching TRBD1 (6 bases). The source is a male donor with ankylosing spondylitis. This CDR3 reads CATSDPRGSGDDGYTF. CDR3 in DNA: TGTGCCACCAGTGATCCCCGGGGGTCAGGGGACGATGGCTACACCTTC.